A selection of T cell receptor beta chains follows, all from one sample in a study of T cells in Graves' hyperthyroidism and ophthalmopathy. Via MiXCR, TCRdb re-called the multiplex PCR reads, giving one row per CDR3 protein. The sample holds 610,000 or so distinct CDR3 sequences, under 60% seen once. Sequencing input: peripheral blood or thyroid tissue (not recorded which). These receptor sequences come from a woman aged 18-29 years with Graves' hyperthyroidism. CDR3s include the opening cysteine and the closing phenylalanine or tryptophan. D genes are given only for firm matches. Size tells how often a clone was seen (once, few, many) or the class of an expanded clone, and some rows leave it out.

CDR3 protein: CASSLLAGADTQYF
CDR3 DNA: TGTGCCAGCAGCTTACTAGCGGGAGCAGATACGCAGTATTTT
J gene: TRBJ2-3
V gene: TRBV7-2
D gene: TRBD2
CDR3 length: 14
clone size: NA

CDR3 protein: CSARDFQGAPPLGGYTF
CDR3 DNA: TGCAGTGCTAGAGATTTTCAGGGGGCGCCCCCCCTGGGTGGCTACACCTTC
J gene: TRBJ1-2
V gene: TRBV20-1
D gene: TRBD1
CDR3 length: 17
clone size: few

CDR3 protein: CASSGTGTLVTPLHF
CDR3 DNA: TGTGCCAGCAGCGGTACCGGGACACTTGTCACACCCCTCCACTTT
J gene: TRBJ1-6
V gene: TRBV7-9
D gene: NA
CDR3 length: 15
clone size: NA

CDR3 protein: CATSDLAGGVYEQYF
CDR3 DNA: TGTGCCACCAGCGATCTAGCGGGAGGGGTCTACGAGCAGTACTTC
J gene: TRBJ2-7
V gene: TRBV15
D gene: TRBD2
CDR3 length: 15
clone size: NA

CDR3 protein: CASSTPGQAVEAFF
CDR3 DNA: TGTGCCAGCAGTACCCCGGGACAGGCTGTTGAAGCTTTCTTT
J gene: TRBJ1-1
V gene: TRBV2
D gene: TRBD1
CDR3 length: 14
clone size: NA

CDR3 protein: CASSDLDTEAFF
CDR3 DNA: TGTGCCAGCAGTGATCTGGACACTGAAGCTTTCTTT
J gene: TRBJ1-1
V gene: TRBV6-1
D gene: NA
CDR3 length: 12
clone size: many

CDR3 protein: CASSNLGTEAFF
CDR3 DNA: TGTGCCAGCAGCAATCTGGGCACTGAAGCTTTCTTT
J gene: TRBJ1-1
V gene: TRBV27
D gene: NA
CDR3 length: 12
clone size: many

CDR3 protein: CAISESGVHGYTF
CDR3 DNA: TGTGCCATCAGTGAGTCGGGGGTTCATGGCTACACCTTC
J gene: TRBJ1-2
V gene: TRBV10-3
D gene: NA
CDR3 length: 13
clone size: many

CDR3 protein: CATSEPSGINEQFF
CDR3 DNA: TGTGCCACCAGTGAACCTAGCGGGATTAATGAGCAGTTCTTC
J gene: TRBJ2-1
V gene: TRBV24-1
D gene: TRBD2
CDR3 length: 14
clone size: NA

CDR3 protein: CASSPVRTEAFF
CDR3 DNA: TGTGCCAGCAGCCCAGTTAGGACTGAAGCTTTCTTT
J gene: TRBJ1-1
V gene: TRBV6-6
D gene: NA
CDR3 length: 12
clone size: many

CDR3 protein: CSAGTRRVDTQYF
CDR3 DNA: TGCAGTGCTGGCACCAGGAGGGTAGATACGCAGTATTTT
J gene: TRBJ2-3
V gene: TRBV20-1
D gene: NA
CDR3 length: 13
clone size: NA

CDR3 protein: CNGSGEQYF
CDR3 DNA: TGCAACGGGAGCGGCGAGCAGTACTTC
J gene: TRBJ2-7
V gene: TRBV29-1
D gene: NA
CDR3 length: 9
clone size: NA

CDR3 protein: CASSLDLTKTGKLFF
CDR3 DNA: TGCGCCAGCAGCTTGGATCTGACTAAAACTGGAAAACTGTTTTTT
J gene: TRBJ1-4
V gene: TRBV5-1
D gene: NA
CDR3 length: 15
clone size: NA

CDR3 protein: CAGGEGPQHF
CDR3 DNA: TGTGCCGGAGGGGAGGGGCCCCAGCATTTT
J gene: TRBJ1-5
V gene: TRBV6-2/TRBV6-3
D gene: NA
CDR3 length: 10
clone size: few

CDR3 protein: CARAGDGNTEAFF
CDR3 DNA: TGTGCCAGAGCGGGGGACGGCAACACTGAAGCTTTCTTT
J gene: TRBJ1-1
V gene: TRBV2
D gene: NA
CDR3 length: 13
clone size: once

CDR3 protein: CASSGSVPQGDGGYTF
CDR3 DNA: TGTGCCAGCAGTGGCAGCGTTCCCCAGGGGGATGGCGGCTACACCTTC
J gene: TRBJ1-2
V gene: TRBV2
D gene: TRBD1
CDR3 length: 16
clone size: NA

CDR3 protein: CASSAQMMAGPRETQYF
CDR3 DNA: TGCGCCAGCAGTGCCCAGATGATGGCGGGACCCCGAGAGACCCAGTACTTC
J gene: TRBJ2-5
V gene: TRBV10-1
D gene: NA
CDR3 length: 17
clone size: NA

CDR3 protein: CASSLVRQQETQYF
CDR3 DNA: TGTGCCAGCAGCTTAGTTCGACAGCAAGAGACCCAGTACTTC
J gene: TRBJ2-5
V gene: TRBV7-8
D gene: NA
CDR3 length: 14
clone size: NA

CDR3 protein: CASSDGQGARETQYF
CDR3 DNA: TGTGCCAGCAGTGACGGACAGGGGGCGAGAGAGACCCAGTACTTC
J gene: TRBJ2-5
V gene: TRBV12-3/TRBV12-4
D gene: TRBD1
CDR3 length: 15
clone size: many

CDR3 protein: CASSEQGASGANVLTF
CDR3 DNA: TGTGCCAGCAGTGAACAGGGGGCATCTGGGGCCAACGTCCTGACTTTC
J gene: TRBJ2-6
V gene: TRBV12-3/TRBV12-4
D gene: TRBD1
CDR3 length: 16
clone size: NA

CDR3 protein: CASSPRTRSSYNEQFF
CDR3 DNA: TGTGCCAGCAGCCCGCGGACTAGAAGCTCCTACAATGAGCAGTTCTTC
J gene: TRBJ2-1
V gene: TRBV7-2
D gene: TRBD2
CDR3 length: 16
clone size: NA

CDR3 protein: CASSFPRDKYGYTF
CDR3 DNA: TGTGCCAGCAGCTTCCCGAGGGACAAGTATGGCTACACCTTC
J gene: TRBJ1-2
V gene: TRBV11-2
D gene: NA
CDR3 length: 14
clone size: NA

CDR3 protein: CASSFLHEQYF
CDR3 DNA: TGTGCCAGCAGTTTTCTCCACGAGCAGTACTTC
J gene: TRBJ2-7
V gene: TRBV12-3/TRBV12-4
D gene: NA
CDR3 length: 11
clone size: many

CDR3 protein: CASRPSRFGEYVYTNTEAFF
CDR3 DNA: TGTGCCAGCAGGCCAAGTCGCTTCGGGGAATACGTTTATACGAACACTGAAGCTTTCTTT
J gene: TRBJ1-1
V gene: TRBV12-3/TRBV12-4
D gene: NA
CDR3 length: 20
clone size: many

CDR3 protein: CASSLVLAGDGANVLTF
CDR3 DNA: TGTGCCAGCAGCTTAGTACTAGCGGGAGACGGGGCCAACGTCCTGACTTTC
J gene: TRBJ2-6
V gene: TRBV7-2
D gene: TRBD2
CDR3 length: 17
clone size: NA

CDR3 protein: CASSTRGQQRQETQYF
CDR3 DNA: TGTGCCAGCAGCACCCGAGGACAGCAGAGACAAGAGACCCAGTACTTC
J gene: TRBJ2-5
V gene: TRBV7-9
D gene: NA
CDR3 length: 16
clone size: many

CDR3 protein: CSIRQGSSYEQYF
CDR3 DNA: TGCAGCATCCGACAGGGGTCATCCTACGAGCAGTACTTC
J gene: TRBJ2-7
V gene: TRBV29-1
D gene: TRBD1
CDR3 length: 13
clone size: once

CDR3 protein: CASSLGAGLEETQYF
CDR3 DNA: TGTGCCAGCAGCTTGGGAGCGGGTTTAGAGGAGACCCAGTACTTC
J gene: TRBJ2-5
V gene: TRBV5-8
D gene: NA
CDR3 length: 15
clone size: many

CDR3 protein: CASSSLSRGHSEQYF
CDR3 DNA: TGTGCCAGCAGCTCCCTCTCCAGGGGGCACTCCGAGCAGTACTTC
J gene: TRBJ2-7
V gene: TRBV5-8
D gene: TRBD1
CDR3 length: 15
clone size: many

CDR3 protein: CASSARAGGTEAFF
CDR3 DNA: TGTGCCAGCTCTGCTCGGGCAGGGGGCACTGAAGCTTTCTTT
J gene: TRBJ1-1
V gene: TRBV7-3
D gene: TRBD1
CDR3 length: 14
clone size: NA

CDR3 protein: CASMSSWRGNQPQYF
CDR3 DNA: TGTGCCAGCATGAGCAGTTGGAGGGGCAATCAGCCCCAGTACTTC
J gene: TRBJ2-5
V gene: TRBV2
D gene: NA
CDR3 length: 15
clone size: NA

CDR3 protein: CASSLLMTSGSGTDTQYF
CDR3 DNA: TGTGCCAGCAGCTTGTTGATGACTAGCGGGAGTGGCACAGATACGCAGTATTTT
J gene: TRBJ2-3
V gene: TRBV7-2
D gene: TRBD2
CDR3 length: 18
clone size: NA

CDR3 protein: CASSQGQGATGNEKLFF
CDR3 DNA: TGCGCCAGCAGCCAAGGGCAGGGGGCCACTGGTAATGAAAAACTGTTTTTT
J gene: TRBJ1-4
V gene: TRBV4-1
D gene: TRBD1
CDR3 length: 17
clone size: NA

CDR3 protein: CASSFFPNTIYF
CDR3 DNA: TGTGCCAGCAGCTTCTTCCCGAACACCATATATTTT
J gene: TRBJ1-3
V gene: TRBV13
D gene: NA
CDR3 length: 12
clone size: many

CDR3 protein: CASSSDREISSNQPQHF
CDR3 DNA: TGTGCCAGCAGCTCCGACAGGGAAATATCCAGCAATCAGCCCCAGCATTTT
J gene: TRBJ1-5
V gene: TRBV27
D gene: TRBD1
CDR3 length: 17
clone size: many

CDR3 protein: CASSFGSGRGQETQYF
CDR3 DNA: TGTGCCAGCAGCTTCGGGAGCGGGAGAGGGCAAGAGACCCAGTACTTC
J gene: TRBJ2-5
V gene: TRBV7-3
D gene: TRBD2
CDR3 length: 16
clone size: many

CDR3 protein: CASSLKTGPFYEQYF
CDR3 DNA: TGTGCCAGCAGCTTGAAAACGGGACCCTTCTACGAGCAGTACTTC
J gene: TRBJ2-7
V gene: TRBV5-8
D gene: NA
CDR3 length: 15
clone size: many

CDR3 protein: CASSQAGIGNEKLFF
CDR3 DNA: TGTGCCAGCAGCCAAGCTGGGATAGGTAATGAAAAACTGTTTTTT
J gene: TRBJ1-4
V gene: TRBV4-2
D gene: NA
CDR3 length: 15
clone size: NA

CDR3 protein: CATSRGDGELFF
CDR3 DNA: TGTGCCACATCAAGAGGGGACGGGGAGCTGTTTTTT
J gene: TRBJ2-2
V gene: TRBV19
D gene: NA
CDR3 length: 12
clone size: NA

CDR3 protein: CASSVRDRGREKLFF
CDR3 DNA: TGTGCCAGCAGCGTTCGGGACAGGGGAAGGGAAAAACTGTTTTTT
J gene: TRBJ1-4
V gene: TRBV14
D gene: TRBD1
CDR3 length: 15
clone size: many

CDR3 protein: CSVVGFTGELFF
CDR3 DNA: TGCAGCGTGGTGGGGTTTACCGGGGAGCTGTTTTTT
J gene: TRBJ2-2
V gene: TRBV29-1
D gene: NA
CDR3 length: 12
clone size: NA

CDR3 protein: CATSVRSKQGSTGELFF
CDR3 DNA: TGTGCCACCAGTGTAAGGTCTAAACAGGGGAGCACCGGGGAGCTGTTTTTT
J gene: TRBJ2-2
V gene: TRBV24-1
D gene: TRBD1
CDR3 length: 17
clone size: NA

CDR3 protein: CATSRVGEDEAFF
CDR3 DNA: TGTGCCACCAGCAGAGTGGGTGAGGATGAAGCTTTCTTT
J gene: TRBJ1-1
V gene: TRBV15
D gene: NA
CDR3 length: 13
clone size: NA

CDR3 protein: CASSLVQGVGTEAFF
CDR3 DNA: TGTGCCAGCAGCTTAGTGCAGGGAGTGGGCACTGAAGCTTTCTTT
J gene: TRBJ1-1
V gene: TRBV7-9
D gene: NA
CDR3 length: 15
clone size: many

CDR3 protein: CSVDMDRAAFF
CDR3 DNA: TGCAGCGTTGACATGGACAGGGCTGCTTTCTTT
J gene: TRBJ1-1
V gene: TRBV29-1
D gene: TRBD1
CDR3 length: 11
clone size: NA

CDR3 protein: CASSLVPSGESGNTIYF
CDR3 DNA: TGTGCCAGCAGCTTAGTTCCTAGCGGGGAATCGGGAAACACCATATATTTT
J gene: TRBJ1-3
V gene: TRBV7-2
D gene: NA
CDR3 length: 17
clone size: NA

CDR3 protein: CAIPTGIDSGNTIYF
CDR3 DNA: TGTGCCATTCCGACAGGGATCGACTCTGGAAACACCATATATTTT
J gene: TRBJ1-3
V gene: TRBV19
D gene: TRBD1
CDR3 length: 15
clone size: NA

CDR3 protein: CASSLGGTSVETQYF
CDR3 DNA: TGTGCCAGCAGCTTAGGGGGGACTAGCGTTGAGACCCAGTACTTC
J gene: TRBJ2-5
V gene: TRBV7-6
D gene: TRBD2
CDR3 length: 15
clone size: NA

CDR3 protein: CSAREGTRDGYTF
CDR3 DNA: TGCAGTGCTAGAGAGGGGACGAGGGATGGCTACACCTTC
J gene: TRBJ1-2
V gene: TRBV20-1
D gene: NA
CDR3 length: 13
clone size: once

CDR3 protein: CSARETLGKEKLFF
CDR3 DNA: TGCAGTGCTAGAGAGACGCTGGGGAAGGAGAAACTGTTTTTT
J gene: TRBJ1-4
V gene: TRBV20-1
D gene: NA
CDR3 length: 14
clone size: many

CDR3 protein: CSALGAVLNTEAFF
CDR3 DNA: TGCAGCGCCCTCGGGGCAGTACTGAACACTGAAGCTTTCTTT
J gene: TRBJ1-1
V gene: TRBV29-1
D gene: NA
CDR3 length: 14
clone size: NA

CDR3 protein: CASSSPHMNTEASF
CDR3 DNA: TGTGCCAGCAGTTCCCCGCACATGAACACTGAAGCTTCCTTT
J gene: TRBJ1-1
V gene: TRBV28
D gene: NA
CDR3 length: 14
clone size: NA

CDR3 protein: CASSTQGELFF
CDR3 DNA: TGCGCCAGCAGTACACAGGGGGAGCTGTTTTTT
J gene: TRBJ2-2
V gene: TRBV7-3
D gene: NA
CDR3 length: 11
clone size: NA

CDR3 protein: CAISERQGEKLFF
CDR3 DNA: TGTGCCATCAGTGAGAGGCAGGGCGAAAAACTGTTTTTT
J gene: TRBJ1-4
V gene: TRBV10-3
D gene: NA
CDR3 length: 13
clone size: many

CDR3 protein: CASSLEAGTEQFF
CDR3 DNA: TGTGCCAGCAGCTTGGAAGCCGGAACGGAGCAGTTCTTC
J gene: TRBJ2-1
V gene: TRBV5-4
D gene: NA
CDR3 length: 13
clone size: NA

CDR3 protein: CASSYTGASKANEKLFF
CDR3 DNA: TGCGCCAGCAGTTACACAGGAGCGAGTAAGGCTAATGAAAAACTGTTTTTT
J gene: TRBJ1-4
V gene: TRBV5-1
D gene: NA
CDR3 length: 17
clone size: NA

CDR3 protein: CASSTAYGYTF
CDR3 DNA: TGCGCCAGCAGCACAGCCTATGGCTACACCTTC
J gene: TRBJ1-2
V gene: TRBV5-1
D gene: NA
CDR3 length: 11
clone size: many

CDR3 protein: CSVAPTSRPYGYTF
CDR3 DNA: TGCAGCGTTGCTCCTACTAGCCGTCCCTACGGCTACACCTTC
J gene: TRBJ1-2
V gene: TRBV29-1
D gene: NA
CDR3 length: 14
clone size: NA

CDR3 protein: CASSLRGPGRPQHF
CDR3 DNA: TGTGCCAGCAGCTTAAGAGGGCCGGGAAGGCCCCAGCATTTT
J gene: TRBJ1-5
V gene: TRBV7-2
D gene: NA
CDR3 length: 14
clone size: NA